This T cell receptor (beta chain) was found in a study of CD8 T cells in Susac syndrome. cDNA came from around 0.5 to 1 ug RNA primed by random hexamers. TCRdb recomputed calls from the immunoSEQ multiplex PCR reads with MiXCR, one row per CDR3 protein. The sample records approximately 200,000 distinct CDR3 sequences, more than 90% being singletons. Trimming removed 5 bases at V and 5 bases at J, with 10 bases between. This CDR3 spans 13 amino acids. In blood CD8+ and CD4+ T cells, TCR beta underwent sequencing. The sequenced sample was CD4+ T cells from PBMCs. The source of this sequence is a human donor with multiple sclerosis. The V gene is TRBV12-3 or TRBV12-4, the J gene TRBJ1-5, with D hard to call. This chain's CDR3 is CASSRMPYQPQHF. The CDR3, as DNA: TGTGCCAGCAGTAGGATGCCCTATCAGCCCCAGCATTTT.